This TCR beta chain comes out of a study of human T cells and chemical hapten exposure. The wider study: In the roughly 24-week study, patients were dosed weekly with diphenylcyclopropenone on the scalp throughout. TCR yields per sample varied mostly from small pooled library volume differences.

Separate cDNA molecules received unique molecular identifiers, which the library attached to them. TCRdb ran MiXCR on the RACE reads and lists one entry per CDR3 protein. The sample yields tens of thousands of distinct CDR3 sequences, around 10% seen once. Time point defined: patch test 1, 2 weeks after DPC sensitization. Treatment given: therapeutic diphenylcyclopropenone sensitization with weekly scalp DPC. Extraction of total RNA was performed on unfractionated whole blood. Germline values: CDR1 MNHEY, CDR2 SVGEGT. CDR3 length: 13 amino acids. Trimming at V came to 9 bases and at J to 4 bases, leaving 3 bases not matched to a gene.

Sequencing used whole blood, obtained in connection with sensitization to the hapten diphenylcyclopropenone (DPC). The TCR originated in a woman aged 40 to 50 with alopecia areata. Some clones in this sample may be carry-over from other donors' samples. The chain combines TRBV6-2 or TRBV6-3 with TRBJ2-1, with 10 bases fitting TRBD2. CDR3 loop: CASQRGGYNEQFF. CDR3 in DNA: TGTGCCAGTCAGCGGGGGGGATACAATGAGCAGTTCTTC.